The 9 T cell receptor beta chains below were found in one sample sequenced in a study of naive and memory T cell subsets. An equimolar mix of two oligonucleotides served as the beta constant-region primer for TRBC1 and TRBC2. One entry per CDR3 protein, called by TCRdb with MiXCR from the UMI-ligation and nested PCR reads. The sample includes 100,000 or so distinct CDR3 sequences, 7% seen only once; the top ten take roughly 1.6%. Material for sequencing was central memory CD4+ T cells from blood. The receptor set was obtained from a human donor in good health.

This clonotype was found many times. The chain links TRBV12-3 or TRBV12-4 to TRBJ1-6; D uncertain. The V gene lost 6 bases and the J gene lost 5 bases, with 11 bases spanning the gap. The CDR3 sequence is 14 residues long. CDR3 coding DNA: TGTGCCAGCAGAACGACGGTCGATAATTCACCCCTCCACTTT. Residues: CASRTTVDNSPLHF.

This clonotype was counted only a few times. The V gene is TRBV20-1, the J gene TRBJ2-7, with TRBD2 as a possible D gene (6 bases). Germline V CDR1 and CDR2: DFQATT, SNEGSKA (reference sequence). The CDR3 length is 13 residues. V was clipped by 7 bases and J by 6 bases, with 19 bases between them. CDR3 region: CSVGGTRGAEQYF. The CDR3 nucleotides are TGCAGTGTTGGAGGGACTCGAGGAGCCGAGCAGTACTTC.

The chain joins TRBV7-9 to TRBJ2-1, with 9 bases identical to TRBD2. V dropped 5 bases and J dropped 6; count of bases not matched to a gene: 8. Germline CDR1 reads SEHNR; CDR2 reads FQNEAQ (reference sequence). CDR3 length: 15 amino acids. CDR3 loop: CASSNSGRPGNEQFF. The CDR3 coding sequence is TGTGCCAGCAGCAATAGCGGGAGACCGGGCAATGAGCAGTTCTTC.

This clonotype was observed at least ten times. This chain connects TRBV11-2 to TRBJ2-2; TRBD1 might be the D (5 bases). Germline V CDR1 and CDR2: SGHAT, FQNNGV. The CDR3 runs to 15 residues. Trimming left V 6 bases short and J 2 bases short, with 13 bases between. DNA for the CDR3: TGTGCCAGCAGTCCGGACACCACAAACACCGGGGAGCTGTTTTTT. Translation gives CASSPDTTNTGELFF. Supplemented by reference TRBV11-2 and TRBJ2-2, the full variable domain reads EAGVAQSPRYKIIEKRQSVAFWCNPISGHATLYWYQQILGQGPKLLIQFQNNGVVDDSQLPKDRFSAERLKGVDSTLKIQPAKLEDSAVYLCASSPDTTNTGELFFGEGSRLTVL.

A few counts support this clonotype. The chain joins TRBV30 to TRBJ1-5; D uncertain. This CDR3 is built from 13 residues. From germline, CDR1 is GTSNPN and CDR2 SVGIG (reference sequence). The germline V and J ends were trimmed by 2 bases and 1 base, with 6 bases remaining between them. The CDR3 nucleotides are TGTGCCTGGAGTAGTTCGAGCAATCAGCCCCAGCATTTT. Its translation: CAWSSSSNQPQHF.

The gene calls are TRBV19 and TRBJ2-3, with D uncertain. This CDR3 region has 14 residues. V lost 3 bases, J lost 3 bases, and 10 bases lay in between. Germline CDR1 reads LNHDA; CDR2 reads SQIVND (reference sequence). CDR3 region: CASSIGSGTDTQYF. The CDR3 nucleotides are TGTGCCAGTAGTATTGGTTCTGGGACAGATACGCAGTATTTT. The full variable domain, in which reference TRBV19 and TRBJ2-3 provide the parts outside the CDR3, is DGGITQSPKYLFRKEGQNVTLSCEQNLNHDAMYWYRQDPGQGLRLIYYSQIVNDFQKGDIAEGYSVSREKKESFPLTVTSAQKNPTAFYLCASSIGSGTDTQYFGPGTRLTVL.

Ten or more counts support this clonotype. The J gene is TRBJ2-5, the V gene TRBV3-1; the D is unclear. CDR3 length: 13 amino acids. Germline V gives CDR1 LGHDT, CDR2 YNNKEL (reference sequence). The V gene lost 2 bases and the J gene lost 8 bases, with 12 bases spanning the gap. The CDR3 nucleotides read TGTGCCAGCAGCCAACGAGGTCCGAGAACCCAGTACTTC. Translation: CASSQRGPRTQYF.

The chain recombines TRBV7-3 with TRBJ2-1; TRBD2 matches 7 bases. CDR1 and CDR2 from the germline V gene are SGHTA and FQGTGA. The CDR3 has 15 residues. V lost 1 base to trimming and J lost 6 bases; unmatched junction nucleotides: 6. CDR3 loop: CASSLMGLMPNEQFF. CDR3 DNA: TGTGCCAGCAGCTTAATGGGACTAATGCCCAATGAGCAGTTCTTC.

This clonotype was detected a few times. The chain employs TRBV25-1 and TRBJ2-3; D is possibly TRBD1 (6 bases). CDR1 is MGHDK and CDR2 is SYGVNS in the germline V gene. The V end was cut by 0 bases, the J end by 8 bases, with 12 bases between. This CDR3 spans 14 amino acids. CDR3 region: CASSEYGRGVTQYF. The DNA for the CDR3 is TGTGCCAGCAGTGAATACGGCAGGGGTGTTACGCAGTATTTT.